This T cell receptor beta chain was sequenced in a study of T cell changes during pregnancy in multiple sclerosis. Sequencing was performed with immunoSEQ multiplex PCR; in TCRdb, only in-frame clones are kept and a portion is missing. The data show roughly 60,000 clones, 92% seen once. This CDR3 has 14 amino acids. Germline V gene data show CDR1 as LNHDA and CDR2 as SQIVND (reference sequence). V dropped 6 bases and J dropped 3; count of bases not matched to a gene: 2. Source: peripheral blood, taken in the second trimester of pregnancy. The chain uses TRBV19 and TRBJ2-3; TRBD1 matches 11 bases. This TCR was sampled from a female donor with multiple sclerosis, enrolled in a pregnancy study. In DNA, the CDR3 is TGTGCCAGTAGGAGGGACAGGGGGACAGATACGCAGTATTTT. Protein: CASRRDRGTDTQYF.